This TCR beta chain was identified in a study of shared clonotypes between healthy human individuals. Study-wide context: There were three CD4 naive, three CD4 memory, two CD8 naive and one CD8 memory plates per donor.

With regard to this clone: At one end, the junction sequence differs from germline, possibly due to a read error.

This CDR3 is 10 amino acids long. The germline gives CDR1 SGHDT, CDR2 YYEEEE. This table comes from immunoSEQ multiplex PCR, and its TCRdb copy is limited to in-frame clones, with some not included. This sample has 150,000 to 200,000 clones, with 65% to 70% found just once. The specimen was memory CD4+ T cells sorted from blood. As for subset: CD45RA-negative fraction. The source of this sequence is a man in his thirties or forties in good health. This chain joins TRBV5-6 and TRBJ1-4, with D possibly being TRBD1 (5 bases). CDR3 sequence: CASSLGTRKF. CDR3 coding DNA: TGTGCCAGCAGCTTAGGGACCCGAAAGTTT.